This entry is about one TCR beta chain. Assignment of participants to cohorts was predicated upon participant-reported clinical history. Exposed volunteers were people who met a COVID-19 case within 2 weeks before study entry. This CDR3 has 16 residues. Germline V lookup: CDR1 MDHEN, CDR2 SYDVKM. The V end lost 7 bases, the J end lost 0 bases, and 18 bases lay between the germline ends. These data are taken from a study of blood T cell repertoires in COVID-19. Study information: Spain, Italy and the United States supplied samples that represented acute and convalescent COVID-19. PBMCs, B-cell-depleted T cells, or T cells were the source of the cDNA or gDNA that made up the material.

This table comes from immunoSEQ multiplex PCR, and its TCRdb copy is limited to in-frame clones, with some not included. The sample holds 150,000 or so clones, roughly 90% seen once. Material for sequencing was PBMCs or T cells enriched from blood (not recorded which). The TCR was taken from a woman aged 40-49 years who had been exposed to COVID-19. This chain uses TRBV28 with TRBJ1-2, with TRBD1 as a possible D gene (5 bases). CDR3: CASTVYIGTPNYGYTF. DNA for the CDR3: TGTGCCAGCACCGTTTATATCGGGACTCCTAACTATGGCTACACCTTC.